These 30 T cell receptor beta chains came from one sample sequenced in a study of blood T cell repertoires in COVID-19. The data were produced by immunoSEQ multiplex PCR, yet TCRdb's version contains in-frame clones alone and is incomplete. The sample shows tens of thousands of clones, around four fifths of them seen only once. The sample taken for sequencing was peripheral blood. These receptors were collected from a woman aged 55-69 years with acute or convalescent COVID-19.

The V gene is TRBV7-2, the J gene TRBJ1-5, with 7 bases fitting TRBD1. After removal of 1 base from V and 7 bases from J, the junction contained 7 bases not matched to a gene. CDR3 length: 15 amino acids. Germline V gene lookup returns CDR1 SGHTA and CDR2 FQGNSA. DNA for the CDR3: TGTGCCAGCAGCTTAGGCACAGGGGTGGGACAGCCCCAGCATTTT. It yields the protein CASSLGTGVGQPQHF.

J is TRBJ2-3 and V is TRBV18; tentatively, D is TRBD1 (6 bases). The CDR3 is made up of 14 amino acids. Germline V gene data show CDR1 as KGHSH and CDR2 as LQKENI. Trimming removed 3 bases from V and 0 bases from J, with 7 bases in between. The CDR3 spells CASSPDSSTDTQYF. The CDR3 nucleotides are TGTGCCAGCTCACCGGACAGTAGCACAGATACGCAGTATTTT. Full variable domain (remainder filled in from reference TRBV18 and TRBJ2-3): NAGVMQNPRHLVRRRGQEARLRCSPMKGHSHVYWYRQLPEEGLKFMVYLQKENIIDESGMPKERFSAEFPKEGPSILRIQQVVRGDSAAYFCASSPDSSTDTQYFGPGTRLTVL.

The rearrangement joins TRBV7-8 to TRBJ1-2; D gene unclear. This CDR3 is built from 15 residues. V was pared by 5 bases and J by 2 bases, with 15 bases between. From germline, CDR1 is SGHVS and CDR2 FQNEAQ. In DNA, the CDR3 is TGTGCCAGCAGCACCCGTAGGACGGGGAACTATGGCTACACCTTC. It specifies CASSTRRTGNYGYTF.

V usage is TRBV28 and J usage is TRBJ2-1; possibly TRBD1 for D (7 bases). The CDR3 runs 15 residues. Trimming pared 6 bases from V and 7 bases from J, leaving 19 bases between. The germline CDR1 and CDR2 sequences are MDHEN and SYDVKM. This CDR3 is CASSLPGQGGNEQFF. The CDR3 nucleotides are TGTGCCAGCAGCCTCCCCGGGCAGGGGGGAAATGAGCAGTTCTTC.

The CDR3 region is CASRAQGVNEKLFF. The CDR3 DNA is TGTGCCAGCAGGGCACAGGGGGTCAATGAAAAACTGTTTTTT. The chain is built from TRBV2 and TRBJ1-4; 8 nucleotides align to TRBD1. The junction had 5 bases not matched to a gene; V was cut back by 6 bases and J by 5 bases. The CDR3 is made up of 14 amino acids. Germline V gives CDR1 SNHLY, CDR2 FYNNEI.

The chain carries TRBV11-1 and TRBJ2-7; 7 nucleotides line up with TRBD1. The ends lost 3 bases at V and 3 bases at J; junction bases unmatched: 5. The CDR3 contains 14 residues. Per the germline V gene, CDR1 is SGHAT and CDR2 is FQDESV (reference sequence). This chain's CDR3 is CASSLGQSVYEQYF. The CDR3 DNA is TGTGCCAGCAGCTTGGGACAGTCAGTCTACGAGCAGTACTTC. Using reference TRBV11-1 and TRBJ2-7 for the parts outside the CDR3, the full variable domain is EAEVAQSPRYKITEKSQAVAFWCDPISGHATLYWYRQILGQGPELLVQFQDESVVDDSQLPKDRFSAERLKGVDSTLKIQPAELGDSAMYLCASSLGQSVYEQYFGPGTRLTVT.

To note about this clone: Other DNA sequences within the sample encode an identical CDR3. The rearrangement joins TRBV11-2 to TRBJ1-2, with a weak D call TRBD1 (6 bases). Germline CDR1 and CDR2: SGHAT and FQNNGV. The CDR3 has 13 amino acids. V was shortened by 4 bases and J by 3 bases, with 9 bases between the two germline ends. CDR3 loop: CASSSTGYYGYTF. CDR3 in DNA: TGTGCCAGCAGCTCGACAGGTTACTATGGCTACACCTTC.

The chain carries TRBV3-1 (or the pseudogene TRBV3-2) and TRBJ2-1; D gene uncertain. The CDR3 has 12 residues. V was shortened by 2 bases and J by 7 bases, with 6 bases between the two germline ends. CDR1 and CDR2 (germline): LGHDT, YNNKEL (reference sequence). In DNA, the CDR3 is TGTGCCAGCAGCCAATCTATTAATGAGCAGTTCTTC. It is translated as CASSQSINEQFF.

The CDR3 bases are TGTGCCAGTAGGGGCCGGGGTTCCTCTGGGGCCAACGTCCTGACTTTC. As protein: CASRGRGSSGANVLTF. The chain employs TRBV19 and TRBJ2-6, with D possibly TRBD2 on 5 matching bases. The germline V gene has CDR1 LNHDA and CDR2 SQIVND (reference sequence). The CDR3 totals 16 residues. The V end was cut by 6 bases, the J end by 0 bases, with 12 bases between.

The CDR3 spells CASTRQGTTEAFF. The CDR3 DNA is TGTGCCAGCACCCGACAGGGGACCACTGAAGCTTTCTTT. The gene calls are TRBV9 and TRBJ1-1; 8 bases are a match to TRBD1. CDR1 is SGDLS, CDR2 YYNGEE, per germline. There are 13 residues in the CDR3. V trimming: 6 bases; J trimming: 4 bases; junction bases outside the gene matches: 5.

The chain employs TRBV24-1 and TRBJ1-2, with 10 bases that match TRBD1. The CDR3 is 17 residues long. Germline V lookup: CDR1 KGHDR, CDR2 SFDVKD. The junction had 15 bases not matched to a gene; V was cut back by 5 bases and J by 7 bases. In DNA, the CDR3 is TGTGCCACCAGTGGCTCAGGGCCCGGACAGGGGGGACGTGGCTACACCTTC. This translates into CATSGSGPGQGGRGYTF.

The V gene is TRBV5-4, the J gene TRBJ2-1, with TRBD2 matching 7 bases. The CDR3 runs to 15 residues. The ends lost 4 bases at V and 7 bases at J; junction bases unmatched: 11. Germline loops: CDR1 SGHNT, CDR2 YYREEE (reference sequence). This chain's CDR3 is CASSIWEGKDNEQFF. CDR3 sequence (DNA): TGTGCCAGCAGCATCTGGGAGGGGAAGGATAATGAGCAGTTCTTC. The variable domain in full, with the rest retrieved from reference TRBV5-4 and TRBJ2-1, is ETGVTQSPTHLIKTRGQQVTLRCSSQSGHNTVSWYQQALGQGPQFIFQYYREEENGRGNFPPRFSGLQFPNYSSELNVNALELDDSALYLCASSIWEGKDNEQFFGPGTRLTVL.

This clone has a single count. The chain joins TRBV28 to TRBJ2-1; 8 bases are a match to TRBD2. CDR3 size: 17 residues. The V gene's germline CDR1 is MDHEN and CDR2 SYDVKM. V lost 1 base to trimming and J lost 8 bases; unmatched junction nucleotides: 13. The CDR3 protein is CASSLSQAGAWRDEQFF. For the CDR3, the DNA is TGTGCCAGCAGTTTATCCCAAGCGGGAGCATGGAGAGATGAGCAGTTCTTC.

The CDR3 spells CASSQGSGNTEAFF. In nucleotides, the CDR3 is TGTGCCAGCAGCCAAGGGAGTGGGAACACTGAAGCTTTCTTT. This chain links TRBV14 with TRBJ1-1; D not certain. The CDR3 is 14 amino acids. Germline V gene lookup returns CDR1 SGHDN and CDR2 FVKESK. V shed 1 base and J shed 1 base, with 7 bases lying between them.

V is TRBV7-9 and J is TRBJ1-2; 8 bases line up with TRBD1. J was trimmed by 2 bases and V by 3 bases; bases with no gene match: 2. The germline V gene has CDR1 SEHNR and CDR2 FQNEAQ (reference sequence). The CDR3 runs to 14 residues. The CDR3 sequence is CASSLTGVNYGYTF. CDR3 coding DNA: TGTGCCAGCAGCTTGACAGGGGTGAACTATGGCTACACCTTC.

This clone was found a few times. This chain's CDR3 is CASTRTSGGLYNEQFF. DNA of the CDR3: TGTGCCAGCACCCGGACTAGCGGGGGACTTTACAATGAGCAGTTCTTC. V and J are TRBV28 and TRBJ2-1, with 13 bases lining up with TRBD2. Germline V gene lookup returns CDR1 MDHEN and CDR2 SYDVKM. The V gene end was trimmed by 7 bases and the J gene end by 4 bases; junction bases not matched to a gene: 7. The CDR3 is made up of 16 amino acids.

The V and J genes are TRBV19 and TRBJ2-3; possible D gene TRBD2, 6 bases. The V end was cut by 6 bases, the J end by 1 base, with 11 bases between. Germline lookup yields CDR1 LNHDA and CDR2 SQIVND (reference sequence). The CDR3 spans 14 residues. CDR3 residues: CASREGFGTDTQYF. CDR3 coding DNA: TGTGCCAGTAGGGAGGGATTCGGCACAGATACGCAGTATTTT.

The chain recombines TRBV20-1 with TRBJ1-6, with 7 bases that match TRBD1. The CDR3 covers 13 residues. CDR1 is DFQATT, CDR2 SNEGSKA, per germline (reference sequence). The junction had 3 bases not matched to a gene; V was cut back by 3 bases and J by 7 bases. CDR3 nucleotide sequence: TGCAGTGCTAGTGCCAGGGGGAATTCACCCCTCCACTTT. Translated, it gives CSASARGNSPLHF.

This chain links TRBV18 with TRBJ2-1; 10 nucleotides line up with TRBD2. Trimming removed 2 bases from V and 4 bases from J; junction bases left unmatched: 5. This CDR3 has 16 residues. From germline, CDR1 is KGHSH and CDR2 LQKENI. The CDR3 DNA is TGTGCCAGCTCACCAGGCGGTAGCGGGGGGTACAATGAGCAGTTCTTC. Encoded protein: CASSPGGSGGYNEQFF.

V gene TRBV6-5 combines with J gene TRBJ2-1; 9 positions match TRBD2. The CDR3 has 14 residues. Germline V gene sequence: CDR1 MNHEY, CDR2 SVGAGI. The V gene end was trimmed by 10 bases and the J gene end by 3 bases; junction bases not matched to a gene: 7. DNA for the CDR3: TGTGCCACCTTAGCGGGAGTAAACTACAATGAGCAGTTCTTC. Protein product: CATLAGVNYNEQFF.

The chain joins TRBV6-5 to TRBJ2-7; perhaps TRBD1 as D (5 bases). CDR1 and CDR2 from the germline V gene are MNHEY and SVGAGI. The CDR3 covers 13 residues. V was pared by 6 bases and J by 5 bases, with 14 bases between. The CDR3 sequence is CASRYQGSHEQYF. The CDR3 region has the DNA TGTGCCAGCAGATATCAGGGTTCCCACGAGCAGTACTTC.

The table lists this clone with a count of one. This chain joins TRBV30 and TRBJ1-2; 8 nucleotides align to TRBD1. This CDR3 has 17 residues. V lost 0 bases and J lost 2; bases outside the gene matches: 11. Germline CDR1 GTSNPN, CDR2 SVGIG (reference sequence). The DNA for the CDR3 is TGTGCCTGGAGTGTACTACCCGGGACAGGAAGAAACTATGGCTACACCTTC. It yields the protein CAWSVLPGTGRNYGYTF.

J is TRBJ2-2 and V is TRBV19, with TRBD1 identical over 7 bases. Unmatched junction bases numbered 2, after V lost 4 bases and J lost 0 bases. This CDR3 has 15 amino acids. The V gene's germline CDR1 is LNHDA and CDR2 SQIVND (reference sequence). Here the CDR3 DNA reads TGTGCCAGTAGTACCGGGACAGCGAACACCGGGGAGCTGTTTTTT. Translated: CASSTGTANTGELFF.

V and J are TRBV2 and TRBJ2-2; 9 nucleotides match TRBD1. V trimming: 9 bases; J trimming: 2 bases; junction bases outside the gene matches: 7. Germline V gene data show CDR1 as SNHLY and CDR2 as FYNNEI. There are 15 residues in the CDR3. DNA of the CDR3: TGTGCCAGTCTGCCGGGACAGGGAAACACCGGGGAGCTGTTTTTT. It encodes CASLPGQGNTGELFF.

The chain is built from TRBV18 and TRBJ2-7; 7 nucleotides match TRBD1. This CDR3 region has 12 residues. Germline assignment: CDR1 KGHSH and CDR2 LQKENI. After removal of 6 bases from V and 4 bases from J, the junction contained 3 bases not matched to a gene. In nucleotides, the CDR3 is TGTGCCAGCTCCCTACAGGGGTACGAGCAGTACTTC. Protein: CASSLQGYEQYF.

The chain has TRBV29-1 and TRBJ1-2, with 7 bases identical to TRBD1. In germline, CDR1 is SQVTM, CDR2 ANQGSEA. The CDR3 length is 13 residues. Trimming took 6 bases from V and 4 from J; bases not matched to a gene: 8. The CDR3 here is CSVGQGEGYGYTF. The CDR3, as DNA: TGCAGCGTCGGTCAGGGGGAAGGCTATGGCTACACCTTC.

The genes are TRBV30 and TRBJ1-4; D not resolved. The CDR3 loop spans 14 amino acids. The germline gives CDR1 GTSNPN, CDR2 SVGIG (reference sequence). V lost 1 base and J 2 bases, leaving 8 bases between the germline ends. The CDR3 nucleotides read TGTGCCTGGAGTGCCGGTATTACTAATGAAAAACTGTTTTTT. Amino acid sequence: CAWSAGITNEKLFF.

The genes are TRBV27 and TRBJ2-7; TRBD1 matches 8 bases. With 4 bases clipped from V and 6 bases from J, the junction kept 8 bases outside the gene matches. CDR3 size: 14 residues. Germline lookup yields CDR1 MNHEY and CDR2 SMNVEV (reference sequence). CDR3 nucleotide sequence: TGTGCCAGCAGTTCCGACAGGGGACGGGTCGAGCAGTACTTC. Residues: CASSSDRGRVEQYF.

The V and J genes are TRBV28 and TRBJ1-1, with 9 bases fitting TRBD1. V was pared by 5 bases and J by 0 bases, with 7 bases of the junction left unmatched. This CDR3 has 16 amino acids. Germline assignment: CDR1 MDHEN and CDR2 SYDVKM. As DNA, the CDR3 is TGTGCCAGCAGTCTACCACAGGGGGCCATGAACACTGAAGCTTTCTTT. Amino acid sequence: CASSLPQGAMNTEAFF.

The chain combines TRBV19 with TRBJ1-6; D is ambiguous. Trimming stripped 5 bases from V and 9 bases from J, with 11 bases between. The CDR3 sequence is 13 residues long. In germline, CDR1 is LNHDA, CDR2 SQIVND (reference sequence). The CDR3 sequence is CASSPLRGSPLHF. In DNA, the CDR3 is TGTGCCAGTAGTCCCTTGAGAGGTTCACCCCTCCACTTT.